The T cell receptor beta chain under discussion was sequenced for a study of control samples from healthy donors and cancer patients. Measured with immunoSEQ multiplex PCR; TCRdb has only the in-frame clones, and not every one. The sample consists of roughly 130,000 clones, approximately 94% of them appearing once. From germline, CDR1 is MNHNY and CDR2 SVGAGI (reference sequence). The CDR3 covers 17 residues. Between the trimmed V and J ends, which lost 5 bases and 4 bases, there was a span of 21 bases. The source of this sequence is a man in his thirties or forties in good health. The sequenced sample consisted of blood. J is TRBJ1-5 and V is TRBV6-6; D perhaps matches TRBD1 (6 bases). The CDR3 coding sequence is TGTGCCAGCAGTCCCCGCGTGGGGGGGCCGAGTAATCAGCCCCAGCATTTT. Protein: CASSPRVGGPSNQPQHF.